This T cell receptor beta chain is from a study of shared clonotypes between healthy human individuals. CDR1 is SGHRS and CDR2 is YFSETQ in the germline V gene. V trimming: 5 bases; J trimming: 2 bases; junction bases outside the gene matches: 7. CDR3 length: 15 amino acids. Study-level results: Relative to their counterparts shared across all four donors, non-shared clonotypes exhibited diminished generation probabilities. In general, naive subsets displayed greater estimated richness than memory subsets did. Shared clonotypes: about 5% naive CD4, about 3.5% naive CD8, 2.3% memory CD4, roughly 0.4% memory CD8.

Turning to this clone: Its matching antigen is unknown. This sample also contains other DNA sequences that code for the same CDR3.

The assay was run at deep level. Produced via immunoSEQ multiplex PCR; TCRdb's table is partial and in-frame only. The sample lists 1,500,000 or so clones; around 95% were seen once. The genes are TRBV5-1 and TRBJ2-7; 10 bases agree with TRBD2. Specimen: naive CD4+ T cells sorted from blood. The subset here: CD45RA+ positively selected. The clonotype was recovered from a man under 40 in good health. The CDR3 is CASSPRTSGTYEQYF. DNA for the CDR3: TGCGCCAGCAGTCCTCGGACTAGCGGCACCTACGAGCAGTACTTC.